This T cell receptor (beta chain) is drawn from a study of OX40 agonist ivuxolimab in advanced cancers. Overall study findings and caveats: CD8+ T cells showed, on average, more clonal expansion than CD4+ cells.

This CDR3 spans 13 amino acids. Germline-derived CDR1 and CDR2 are SGHNT and YYREEE (reference sequence). Trimming removed 4 bases from V and 0 bases from J, with 8 bases in between. Sequencing was performed with immunoSEQ multiplex PCR; in TCRdb, only in-frame clones are kept and a portion is missing. The repertoire has roughly 73,000 clones, 88% of them found once; the top ten carry 2% to 2.5%. Details on this clone: Its antigen is undetermined.

The origin of this receptor is an adult with an advanced solid tumor such as melanoma, head and neck, liver or kidney cancer. V gene TRBV5-4 combines with J gene TRBJ2-7; no firm D call. Here the sequenced sample was CD4+ or CD8+ T cells sorted from blood, taken in a trial of the OX40 agonist ivuxolimab. CDR3 amino acids: CASSHSNSYEQYF. CDR3 nucleotide sequence: TGTGCCAGCAGCCATTCTAACTCCTACGAGCAGTACTTC.